This T cell receptor (beta chain) was identified in a study of shared clonotypes between healthy human individuals. Study-wide points: A reduction in generation probabilities was seen for non-shared clonotypes relative to those shared by all four donors.

This clone showed up just a few times. The antigen remains undetermined. The CDR3 consists of 14 residues. Trimming took 4 bases from V and 6 from J, leaving 16 bases between them. Germline V gene sequence: CDR1 SGHRS, CDR2 YFSETQ. The table came from immunoSEQ multiplex PCR; TCRdb's copy has only in-frame clones and leaves some out. The repertoire holds a few million clones, with more than 80% as singletons. The chain links TRBV5-1 to TRBJ1-1; a weak D match, TRBD1 (5 bases). This TCR came from a man in his late teens or twenties in good health. Some clones in this sample may be carry-over from other donors' samples. The specimen sequenced was naive CD4+ T cells from PBMCs. Subset meaning: CD45RA+ positively selected. The CDR3 here is CASSRTSAKAEAFF. CDR3 bases: TGCGCCAGCAGCAGGACATCGGCTAAGGCTGAAGCTTTCTTT.